This TCR beta chain is from a study of blood T cells in healthy people across ages. Study in general: Capture via template switching afforded approximately one barcoded beta molecule per two T cells. Whole-study results and caveats: Expanded clonotype shifts may have been confounded, as the donors had an unknown CMV status. Age showed a roughly linear inverse relationship with TCR beta diversity per million T cells.

This clonotype was counted only a few times. What it binds is not known. The CDR3 consists of 15 residues. The V gene end was trimmed by 3 bases and the J gene end by 1 base; junction bases not matched to a gene: 6. Germline-derived CDR1 and CDR2 are SNHLY and FYNNEI. Using a J-beta primer mix together with a sample-barcoded 5' primer, a second PCR was run for roughly 6 to 11 cycles. Tags on each cDNA molecule came from a template-switch adaptor with 12 random nucleotides. TCRdb processed the 5' RACE reads anew with MiXCR; each CDR3 protein has one entry. The data show about 1,400,000 distinct CDR3 sequences, with around two fifths seen just once and roughly 8.2% held by the top ten.

Sequences were obtained from blood. The TCR originated in a woman between 18 and 29 years old in good health. The chain combines TRBV2 with TRBJ2-7; 7 bases match TRBD2. The CDR3 sequence: CASSDVGLLSYEQYF. The CDR3 DNA reads as TGTGCCAGCAGTGATGTGGGACTATTGTCCTACGAGCAGTACTTC.